This TCR beta chain was identified during a study of T cell responses to AZD1222 COVID-19 vaccine. V lost 6 bases to trimming and J lost 5 bases; unmatched junction nucleotides: 19. The CDR3 runs 17 residues. Germline CDR1 and CDR2: SQVTM and ANQGSEA. The study, taken as a whole, reports: Once two AZD1222 doses were given, Spike-specific TCR breadth and depth went up. The repertoires were collected only after the peak T cell response. Dominant at 160-218 and 743-854, vaccine-associated CD4 TCRs also spanned spike. Baseline testing showed seropositivity in only 6 or 7 AZD1222 recipients.

TCRdb's table, derived via immunoSEQ multiplex PCR, lists solely in-frame clones and lacks some. The table has roughly 54,000 clones, roughly nine tenths seen once. About this clone: The target antigen is unknown.

This receptor was obtained from an adult who received the AZD1222 COVID-19 vaccine. The specimen comprised peripheral blood, sampled 28 days after the second AZD1222 dose. J is TRBJ2-1 and V is TRBV29-1; 7 bases are shared with TRBD2. The CDR3 loop reads CSVGSTSAYVSDNEQFF. The CDR3 DNA follows: TGCAGCGTCGGCTCCACTAGCGCATATGTGTCTGACAATGAGCAGTTCTTC.